The clone carrying this T cell receptor beta chain came up a few times. Its antigen is unknown. The CDR3 consists of 13 residues. V was pared by 2 bases and J by 10 bases, with 9 bases between. In germline, CDR1 is MNHEY, CDR2 SVGAGI. The data are from a study of cytomegalovirus exposure and HLA in healthy donors. Overall study results and limits: In vitro confirmation showed a few CMV-associated chains to be CMV antigen specific. According to an earlier analysis, most TCR beta V segments yielded productive rearrangements about 87% or about 30% of the time.

With 60 Vbeta and 13 Jbeta primers, the PCR was carried out. The assay was immunoSEQ multiplex PCR, and TCRdb's table has in-frame clones only and misses some. The sample shows some 120,000 clones, roughly 85% of them seen only once. Specimen: PBMCs. The origin of this receptor is a man younger than 30 in good health and CMV-seropositive. The chain has TRBV6-5 and TRBJ1-6; D gene uncertain. The DNA of the CDR3 is TGTGCCAGCAGTTACAGTTTGGGCTCACCCCTCCACTTT. Its protein product is CASSYSLGSPLHF.